This entry concerns a single T cell receptor (beta chain). Its antigen is as yet unknown. The sample is drawn from a study of persistence of HIV-infected CD4 T cells. Study-level findings and limits: CMV- and Gag-responding cells had lower TCRbeta richness than CD3/CD28-responding cells.

This nonspecific control used anti-CD3/anti-CD28 bead stimulation of CD4+ T cells. Responding CD4+ T cells were sorted by upregulation of both CD40 ligand and CD69. Germline V gene data show CDR1 as LNHNV and CDR2 as YYDKDF (reference sequence). The CDR3 is 14 residues long. V lost 0 bases and J lost 1, with 6 bases in between. This was the immunoSEQ version 4 assay in survey mode. Produced via immunoSEQ multiplex PCR; TCRdb's table is partial and in-frame only. This sample has more than 35,000 clones, with roughly 89% found just once. This chain joins TRBV15 and TRBJ2-5; no definite D call. Sequencing used CD4+ T cells sorted from PBMCs after 18-hour stimulation, obtained from a patient who received antiretroviral therapy. The sequence came from an adult man with HIV who was CMV-seropositive. The CDR3 spells CATSRDSPQETQYF. The CDR3 DNA is TGTGCCACCAGCAGAGATTCCCCCCAAGAGACCCAGTACTTC.